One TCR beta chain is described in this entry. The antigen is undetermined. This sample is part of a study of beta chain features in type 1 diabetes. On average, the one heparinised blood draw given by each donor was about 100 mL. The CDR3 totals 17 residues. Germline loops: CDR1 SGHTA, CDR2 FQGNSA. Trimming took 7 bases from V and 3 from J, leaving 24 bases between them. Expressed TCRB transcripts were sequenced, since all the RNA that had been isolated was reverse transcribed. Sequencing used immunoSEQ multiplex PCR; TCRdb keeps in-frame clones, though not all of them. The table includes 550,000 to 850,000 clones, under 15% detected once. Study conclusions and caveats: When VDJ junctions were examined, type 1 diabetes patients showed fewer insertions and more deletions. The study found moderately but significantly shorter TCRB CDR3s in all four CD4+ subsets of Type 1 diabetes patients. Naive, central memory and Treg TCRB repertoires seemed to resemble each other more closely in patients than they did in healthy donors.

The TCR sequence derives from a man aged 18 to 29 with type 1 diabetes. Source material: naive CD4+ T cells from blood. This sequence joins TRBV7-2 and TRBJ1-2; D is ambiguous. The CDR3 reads CASTVGPRRPADYGYTF. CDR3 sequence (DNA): TGTGCCAGCACCGTGGGTCCGAGAAGACCCGCCGACTATGGCTACACCTTC.